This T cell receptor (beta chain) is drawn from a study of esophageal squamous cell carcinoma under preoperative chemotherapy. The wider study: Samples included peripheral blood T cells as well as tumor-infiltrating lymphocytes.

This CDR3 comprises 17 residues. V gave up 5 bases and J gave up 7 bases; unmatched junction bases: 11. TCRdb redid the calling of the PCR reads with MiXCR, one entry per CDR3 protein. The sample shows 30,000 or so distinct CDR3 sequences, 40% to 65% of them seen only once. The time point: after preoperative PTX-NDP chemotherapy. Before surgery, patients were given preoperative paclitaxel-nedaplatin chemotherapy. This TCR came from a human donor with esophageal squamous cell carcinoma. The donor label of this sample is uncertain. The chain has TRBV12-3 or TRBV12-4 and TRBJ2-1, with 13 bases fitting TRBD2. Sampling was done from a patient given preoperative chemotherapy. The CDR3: CASSGLAGALEGNEQFF. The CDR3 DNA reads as TGTGCCAGCAGTGGACTAGCGGGAGCCTTGGAAGGGAATGAGCAGTTCTTC.